This TCR beta chain was observed in a study of shared clonotypes between healthy human individuals. The method was immunoSEQ multiplex PCR; TCRdb's version includes in-frame clones alone and lacks a portion of them. The profile shows a few hundred thousand clones, around nine tenths of them singletons. Donation came from healthy HIV-negative adults that had no recent acute infections or vaccinations. Trimming took 1 base from V and 6 from J, leaving 9 bases between them. Per germline, CDR1 LGHNT and CDR2 FRNRAP. The CDR3 sequence is 13 residues long. This receptor was obtained from a man aged 18 to 30 in good health. Material for sequencing was memory CD8+ T cells sorted from blood. Specified subset: CD45RO+ cells pooled with CCR7-negative TemRA cells. The chain uses TRBV12-5 and TRBJ1-2, with TRBD1 as a possible D gene (5 bases). The CDR3 spells CASGLGSGNGYTF. DNA of the CDR3: TGTGCTAGTGGTTTGGGTTCAGGGAATGGCTACACCTTC.